This is a list of T cell receptor beta chains from one sample in a study of cytomegalovirus exposure and HLA in healthy donors. Sequencing was performed with immunoSEQ multiplex PCR; in TCRdb, only in-frame clones are kept and a portion is missing. Seen here are about 88,000 clones, 84% observed once, and the top ten hold 9.5% to 13%. The sample was PBMCs. Receptors were obtained from a woman aged 18-30 years in good health and CMV-seropositive. Both conserved end residues are part of each CDR3. D genes are given only for firm matches.

CDR3 protein: CASSSGTGGYQPQHF
V gene: TRBV7-9
J gene: TRBJ1-5
D gene: TRBD1

CDR3 protein: CAISESSYEQYF
V gene: TRBV10-3
J gene: TRBJ2-7
D gene: NA

CDR3 protein: CASSYSSTNHNSPLHF
V gene: TRBV6-5
J gene: TRBJ1-6
D gene: NA

CDR3 protein: CASSLRGLADTQYF
V gene: TRBV7-6
J gene: TRBJ2-3
D gene: NA

CDR3 protein: CASSLGQGPYEQYF
V gene: TRBV27
J gene: TRBJ2-7
D gene: NA

CDR3 protein: CASSWPGGTEAFF
V gene: TRBV27
J gene: TRBJ1-1
D gene: NA

CDR3 protein: CASGRLVVQETQYF
V gene: TRBV14
J gene: TRBJ2-5
D gene: NA

CDR3 protein: CASSLRTGSVVELFF
V gene: TRBV7-8
J gene: TRBJ2-2
D gene: TRBD1

CDR3 protein: CASSLGLAGGDTQYF
V gene: TRBV7-8
J gene: TRBJ2-3
D gene: TRBD2

CDR3 protein: CASSPRGGLTADTQYF
V gene: TRBV18
J gene: TRBJ2-3
D gene: NA

CDR3 protein: CASSLASGPGELFF
V gene: TRBV7-6
J gene: TRBJ2-2
D gene: NA

CDR3 protein: CASNPGQADYGYTF
V gene: TRBV5-1
J gene: TRBJ1-2
D gene: TRBD1

CDR3 protein: CATSRDRGDNNQPQHF
V gene: TRBV15
J gene: TRBJ1-5
D gene: NA

CDR3 protein: CASSQGGFGNQPQHF
V gene: TRBV4-1
J gene: TRBJ1-5
D gene: NA

CDR3 protein: CASSLVLAGVPGTQYF
V gene: TRBV7-9
J gene: TRBJ2-5
D gene: TRBD2

CDR3 protein: CASSYKMSSVKLYNEQFF
V gene: TRBV14
J gene: TRBJ2-1
D gene: NA

CDR3 protein: CASSVGQGSAEAFF
V gene: TRBV28
J gene: TRBJ1-1
D gene: TRBD1

CDR3 protein: CASINRGLGQPQHF
V gene: TRBV23-1
J gene: TRBJ1-5
D gene: TRBD1